This record looks at one T cell receptor beta chain sequence and its context. TCRdb re-analyzed the 5' RACE reads; it lists each CDR3 protein once, without DNA. The sample table sets out a few hundred thousand distinct CDR3 sequences. This sample was included in a study of monozygotic twins with inflammatory bowel disease. Researchers isolated total RNA from whole blood without sorting T cells. The germline V gene has CDR1 SGHRS and CDR2 YFSETQ. The CDR3 runs 15 residues. This receptor was taken from a human donor with ulcerative colitis or Crohn's disease, or a healthy co-twin of an affected twin (not recorded which). The sequenced sample consisted of blood. This chain uses TRBV5-1 with TRBJ1-1; TCRdb designates TRBD1, a call that cannot be tested without DNA. Here the CDR3 reads CASSSRPGENTEAFF.